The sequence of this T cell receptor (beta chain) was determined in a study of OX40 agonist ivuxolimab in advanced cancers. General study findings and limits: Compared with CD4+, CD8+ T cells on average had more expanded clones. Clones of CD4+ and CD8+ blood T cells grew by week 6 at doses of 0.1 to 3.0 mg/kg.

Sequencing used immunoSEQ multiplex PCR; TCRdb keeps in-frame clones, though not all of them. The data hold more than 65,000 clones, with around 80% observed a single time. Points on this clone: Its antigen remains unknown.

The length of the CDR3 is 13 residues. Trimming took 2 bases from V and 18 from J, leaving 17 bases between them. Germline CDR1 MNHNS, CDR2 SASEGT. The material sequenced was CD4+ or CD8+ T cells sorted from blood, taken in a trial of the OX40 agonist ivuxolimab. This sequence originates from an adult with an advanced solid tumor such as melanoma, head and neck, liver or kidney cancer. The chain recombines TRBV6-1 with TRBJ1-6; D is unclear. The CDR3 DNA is TGTGCCAGCAGTGAATATATTACGCCCGCACCCCACTTT. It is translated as CASSEYITPAPHF.